This T cell receptor beta chain appears in the sequencing data of a study of blood T cell repertoires in COVID-19 (dated by TCRdb to 2018 to 2020). Background for the entire study: Collaborator samples came from the United States, Italy and Spain and covered acute and convalescent phases of COVID-19. The material from the prospective study consisted of cDNA or gDNA derived from T cells, B-cell-depleted T cells, or PBMCs. Deeply sampled blood TCRbeta repertoires from subjects exposed to, actively infected with, or recovered from COVID-19 were included in the dataset. The repertoires were released in a freely available public database intended as a resource for research on the immune response to SARS-CoV-2. The samples were drawn from the first 160 participants of the ongoing ImmuneRACE study and from 1,254 subjects provided by 6 global collaborators. A de-identified subject ID, COVID-19 status, age in years and sex were almost always included in the sample metadata. HLA class I and class II types, where available, came from metadata supplied by the sample provider rather than from assay-based typing. General conclusions and limits of the study: The amount of clinical and demographic metadata varied by source and participant and was provided uncurated.

One collaborating source in Seattle enrolled patients while the patients were actively infected and followed the patients over time throughout the course of disease. The collaborating institutions used their own protocols to collect whole blood in K2EDTA tubes. For TCRbeta analysis, collaborators shipped samples in one of three forms: frozen whole blood, isolated PBMCs, or DNA extracted from either of those sample types. TCRbeta CDR3 regions were amplified from genomic DNA by means of the immunoSEQ Assay, a bias-controlled multiplex PCR. The study's processing was this. Within the assay, amplification of reference gene primers was used to estimate how many nucleated cells each sample contained. To quantify the absolute abundance of each unique TCRbeta CDR3 rearrangement, sequence reads were collapsed and filtered. Productive Simpson clonality was computed per sample as the square root of Simpson's diversity index over productive rearrangements. The table comes from immuneACCESS by way of TCRdb, which keeps in-frame sequences with V and J called. Part of the clones is missing from these tables; in studies checked, under half for an unresolved V gene and the rest for unknown reasons. V and J calls and clone size follow that table, whereas D and trimming were derived from the DNA. Within this sample are about 52,000 clones, with roughly four fifths of them counted one time only. Of the sample, 11% falls within the top ten clones.

About this clone: Its antigen remains unidentified. No quality values exist for individual bases; no much larger clone is one base distant.

The receptor was derived from an elderly man with COVID-19, enrolled during active disease. Specimen: peripheral blood.

The CDR3 region has the sequence CASSVGQGNNEQFF. At the DNA level, the sequence is TGTGCCAGCAGCGTAGGGCAGGGAAACAATGAGCAGTTCTTC. The sequence joins TRBV9 to TRBJ2-1; perhaps TRBD1 is the D gene, with 5 bases matching. Spanning cysteine to phenylalanine, the CDR3 consists of 14 amino acids. Only CDR3 DNA is held: 42 bases, read in frame from base 1. CDR1 and CDR2 are drawn from the germline V gene: SGDLS, YYNGEE. V is reduced by 0 bases and J by 5 bases, leaving a spacing of 9 bases between them.